One and the same sample provided the 4 T cell receptor beta chains below, sequenced in a study of T cell repertoires in cytomegalovirus infection. TCRdb passed the reads through MiXCR, listing each CDR3 protein once. The sample includes 250,000 or so distinct CDR3 sequences, around an eighth of them seen just once. Source material: PBMCs. These receptors came from a human donor in good health (CMV status not recorded). Some clones in this sample may be carry-over from other donors' samples.

The V gene is TRBV20-1, the J gene TRBJ2-5; the D gene is possibly TRBD2 (7 bases). This CDR3 spans 13 amino acids. CDR1 is DFQATT, CDR2 SNEGSKA, per germline (reference sequence). The V gene lost 5 bases and the J gene lost 4 bases, with 14 bases spanning the gap. Here the CDR3 reads CSAGAGARETQYF. For the CDR3, the DNA is TGCAGTGCTGGGGCGGGGGCGCGAGAGACCCAGTACTTC.

This clonotype was counted between two and nine times. The V gene is TRBV6-6, the J gene TRBJ2-1; D is tentatively TRBD1 or TRBD2 (5 bases each). V dropped 0 bases and J dropped 0 bases, with 15 bases sitting between them. Germline assignment: CDR1 MNHNY and CDR2 SVGAGI (reference sequence). CDR3 size: 18 residues. CDR3 sequence (DNA): TGTGCCAGCAGTTACTCAATGGGGACGGCTAGCTCCTACAATGAGCAGTTCTTC. Protein sequence: CASSYSMGTASSYNEQFF.

At least ten counts were recorded for this clonotype. The V and J genes are TRBV7-2 and TRBJ1-1; D not certain. Trimming stripped 2 bases from V and 0 bases from J, with 10 bases between. The germline gives CDR1 SGHTA, CDR2 FQGNSA. The CDR3 covers 15 residues. Here the CDR3 DNA reads TGTGCCAGCAGCTTAATGGCGGGAGTGAACACTGAAGCTTTCTTT. As protein: CASSLMAGVNTEAFF.

CDR3: CASSFAGGRDEQFF. In nucleotides, the CDR3 is TGTGCCAGCAGCTTTGCGGGAGGGCGTGATGAGCAGTTCTTC. The chain employs TRBV7-3 and TRBJ2-1, with 9 bases lining up with TRBD2. The CDR3 length is 14 residues. Germline CDR1 reads SGHTA; CDR2 reads FQGTGA. V lost 3 bases, J lost 8 bases, and 5 bases stayed unmatched.